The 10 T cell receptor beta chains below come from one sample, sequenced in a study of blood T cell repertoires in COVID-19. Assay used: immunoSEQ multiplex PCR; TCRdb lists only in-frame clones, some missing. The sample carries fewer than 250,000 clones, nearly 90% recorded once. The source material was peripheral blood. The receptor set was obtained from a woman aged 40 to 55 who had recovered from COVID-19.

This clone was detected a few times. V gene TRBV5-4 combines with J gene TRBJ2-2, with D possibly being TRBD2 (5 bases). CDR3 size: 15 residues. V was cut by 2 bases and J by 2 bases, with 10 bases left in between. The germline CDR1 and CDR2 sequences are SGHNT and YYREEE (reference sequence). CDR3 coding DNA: TGTGCCAGCAGCTTATGGACGGGAAACACCGGGGAGCTGTTTTTT. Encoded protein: CASSLWTGNTGELFF.

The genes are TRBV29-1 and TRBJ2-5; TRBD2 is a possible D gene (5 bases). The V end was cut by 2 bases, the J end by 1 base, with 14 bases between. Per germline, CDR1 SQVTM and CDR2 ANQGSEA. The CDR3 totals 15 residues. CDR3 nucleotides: TGCAGCGTTGAAAAAGGGAGCTTACTCCAAGAGACCCAGTACTTC. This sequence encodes CSVEKGSLLQETQYF.

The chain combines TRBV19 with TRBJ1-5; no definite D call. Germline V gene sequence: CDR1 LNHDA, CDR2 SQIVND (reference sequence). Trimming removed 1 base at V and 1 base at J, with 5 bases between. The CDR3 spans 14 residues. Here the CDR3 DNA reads TGTGCCAGTAGTATAGGCGCGAGCAATCAGCCCCAGCATTTT. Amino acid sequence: CASSIGASNQPQHF.

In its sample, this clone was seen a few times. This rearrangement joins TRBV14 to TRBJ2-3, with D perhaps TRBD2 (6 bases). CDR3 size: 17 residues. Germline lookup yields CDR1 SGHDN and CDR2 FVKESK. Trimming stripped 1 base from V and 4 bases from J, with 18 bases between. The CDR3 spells CASSQVPYGSGADTQYF. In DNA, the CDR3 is TGTGCCAGCAGCCAAGTTCCTTACGGGAGTGGGGCAGATACGCAGTATTTT.

For the CDR3, the DNA is TGCGCCAGCAGCCCGGTGGGGGGAACCTACGAGCAGTACTTC. Residues: CASSPVGGTYEQYF. The J gene is TRBJ2-7, the V gene TRBV5-1; tentative D call: TRBD2 (6 bases). Germline V gives CDR1 SGHRS, CDR2 YFSETQ. The length of the CDR3 is 14 residues. Between the trimmed V and J ends, which lost 4 bases and 2 bases, there was a span of 13 bases.

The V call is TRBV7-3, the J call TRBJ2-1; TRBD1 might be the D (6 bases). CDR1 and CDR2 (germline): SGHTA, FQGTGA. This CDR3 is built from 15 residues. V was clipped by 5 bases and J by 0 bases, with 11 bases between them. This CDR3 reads CASSDRTVSYNEQFF. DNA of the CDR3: TGTGCCAGCAGCGATAGGACAGTCTCCTACAATGAGCAGTTCTTC. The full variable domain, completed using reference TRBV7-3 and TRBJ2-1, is GAGVSQTPSNKVTEKGKYVELRCDPISGHTALYWYRQSLGQGPEFLIYFQGTGAADDSGLPNDRFFAVRPEGSVSTLKIQRTERGDSAVYLCASSDRTVSYNEQFFGPGTRLTVL.

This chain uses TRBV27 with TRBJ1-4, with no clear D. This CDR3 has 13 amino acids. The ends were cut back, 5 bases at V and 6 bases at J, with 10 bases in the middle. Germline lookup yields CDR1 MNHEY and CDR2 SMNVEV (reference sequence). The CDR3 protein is CASSPRYYEKLFF. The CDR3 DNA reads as TGTGCCAGCAGTCCGAGATATTATGAAAAACTGTTTTTT.

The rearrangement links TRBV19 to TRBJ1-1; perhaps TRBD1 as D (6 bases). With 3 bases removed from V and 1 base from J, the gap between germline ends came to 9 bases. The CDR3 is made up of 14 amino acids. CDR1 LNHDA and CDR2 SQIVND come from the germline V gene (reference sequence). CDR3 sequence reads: CASSIGGANTEAFF. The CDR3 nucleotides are TGTGCCAGTAGTATTGGGGGCGCGAACACTGAAGCTTTCTTT.

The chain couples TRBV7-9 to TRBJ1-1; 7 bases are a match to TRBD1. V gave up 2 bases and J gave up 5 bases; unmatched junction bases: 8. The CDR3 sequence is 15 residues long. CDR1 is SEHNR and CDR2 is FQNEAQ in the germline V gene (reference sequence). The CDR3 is CASSLTLTGRTEAFF. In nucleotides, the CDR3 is TGTGCCAGCAGCTTAACGTTGACAGGGAGGACTGAAGCTTTCTTT.

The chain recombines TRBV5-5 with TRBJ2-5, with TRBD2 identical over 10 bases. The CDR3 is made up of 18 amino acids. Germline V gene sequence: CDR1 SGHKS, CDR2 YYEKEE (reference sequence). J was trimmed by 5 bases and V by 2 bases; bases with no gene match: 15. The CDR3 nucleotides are TGTGCCAGCAGCTTCCGTTCTACTAGCGGGACTCTTTTCGAGACCCAGTACTTC. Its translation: CASSFRSTSGTLFETQYF.